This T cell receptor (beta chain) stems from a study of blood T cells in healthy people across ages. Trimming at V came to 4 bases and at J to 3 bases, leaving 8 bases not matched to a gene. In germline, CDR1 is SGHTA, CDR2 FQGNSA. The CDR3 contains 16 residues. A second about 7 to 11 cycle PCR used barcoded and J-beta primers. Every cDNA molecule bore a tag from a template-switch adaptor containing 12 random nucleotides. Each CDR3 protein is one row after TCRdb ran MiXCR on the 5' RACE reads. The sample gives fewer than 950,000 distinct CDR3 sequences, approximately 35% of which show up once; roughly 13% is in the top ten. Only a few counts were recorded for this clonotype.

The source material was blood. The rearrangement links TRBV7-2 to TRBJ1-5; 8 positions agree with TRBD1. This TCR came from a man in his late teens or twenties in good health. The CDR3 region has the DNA TGTGCCAGCAGCTCGGGGGGACAGGAGTTCAATCAGCCCCAGCATTTT. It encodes CASSSGGQEFNQPQHF.